These 27 T cell receptor delta chains were sequenced from one sample in a study of gamma-delta T cells after stem cell transplantation. TCRdb re-called clones from the RT-PCR reads using CATT. In the table there are 5,000 to 7,500 delta-chain clones, nearly 25% of which are singletons. The sequenced sample was gamma-delta T cells. Receptor source: a human donor. It is not recorded whose cells these are; they may come from a transplant donor.

This clone is termed medium-sized. This chain connects TRDV2 to TRDJ1; 9 nucleotides match TRDD3. The J segment lost 5 bases and the V segment lost 1 base, leaving 4 bases of the junction unmatched. This CDR3 region has 14 residues. Per the germline V gene, CDR1 is GEAIGNYY and CDR2 is EKD. The CDR3 loop reads CACDTLGDKDKLIF. As DNA, the CDR3 is TGTGCCTGTGACACATTGGGGGATAAGGATAAACTCATCTTT.

As for this clone: A read error is likely here: a far larger clone is one base away. Within the sample, other DNA sequences also encode this same CDR3. The chain uses TRDV2 and TRDJ1; maybe TRDD3 (6 bases). Deletions cut 1 base from V and 11 bases from J, with 25 bases between. CDR3 size: 16 residues. The germline gives CDR1 GEAIGNYY, CDR2 EKD. The CDR3 sequence is CACDTVAGDPLRTLIF. Written as DNA, the CDR3 is TGTGCCTGTGACACGGTGGCTGGGGATCCCCTCCGGACTCTCATCTTT.

The chain recombines TRDV2 with TRDJ1, with 8 bases fitting TRDD3. The CDR3 runs to 20 residues. Germline assignment: CDR1 GEAIGNYY and CDR2 EKD. The ends lost 3 bases at V and 0 bases at J; junction bases unmatched: 20. The CDR3 bases are TGTGCCTGTGACCCCCTTATGGCCTTGGTGGGGGATCCCGACACCGATAAACTCATCTTT. It codes for CACDPLMALVGDPDTDKLIF.

V gene TRDV2 combines with J gene TRDJ1; 9 bases are shared with TRDD3. Trimming took 0 bases from V and 0 from J; bases not matched to a gene: 16. Germline V gene data show CDR1 as GEAIGNYY and CDR2 as EKD. The CDR3 consists of 20 residues. The DNA of the CDR3 is TGTGCCTGTGACACCGTCCCCCCTACTGGGGGAACCCCGTACACCGATAAACTCATCTTT. It specifies CACDTVPPTGGTPYTDKLIF.

This clone is medium-sized in the sample. The gene calls are TRDV2 and TRDJ1, with 8 bases fitting TRDD3. The CDR3 has 19 residues. V lost 0 bases and J lost 0; bases outside the gene matches: 14. CDR1 is GEAIGNYY, CDR2 EKD, per germline. CDR3 bases: TGTGCCTGTGACACCGTTCCTCCTACTGGGGGTACGTACACCGATAAACTCATCTTT. This encodes CACDTVPPTGGTYTDKLIF.

The gene calls are TRDV2 and TRDJ1; 11 bases match TRDD3. The CDR3 extends over 19 amino acids. J lost 12 bases, V lost 1 base, and 24 bases had no gene match. Germline CDR1 GEAIGNYY, CDR2 EKD. The CDR3 bases are TGTGCCTGTGACACACTTACCCTGGGGGATACACCAAGTATCCATACGGTCATCTTT. This encodes CACDTLTLGDTPSIHTVIF.

Remarks on this clone: A far larger clone lies a single base away; this is likely a read error. The chain joins TRDV2 to TRDJ1; 11 bases fit TRDD3. The CDR3 is made up of 26 amino acids. Germline V gives CDR1 GEAIGNYY, CDR2 EKD. The CDR3 nucleotides are TGTGCCTGTGACACCGTTTCGTTACTGGGGGATAGCAAGGGGGGCCCCGAGGCACCACCCGGCGATAAACTCACCTTT. Encoded protein: CACDTVSLLGDSKGGPEAPPGDKLTF.

To note about this clone: Other DNA sequences within the sample encode an identical CDR3. The V call is TRDV2, the J call TRDJ1; possible D gene TRDD3, 6 bases. The CDR3 totals 21 residues. Germline V CDR1 and CDR2: GEAIGNYY, EKD. Between the trimmed V and J ends, which lost 1 base and 6 bases, there was a span of 35 bases. CDR3 sequence: CACDTMGLGDTPYRNLHKLIF. The CDR3 DNA is TGTGCCTGTGACACTATGGGGCTGGGAGATACGCCTTATCGGAACCTACATAAACTCATCTTT.

This clone was picked up a small number of times. This chain connects TRDV2 to TRDJ3; TRDD3 agrees at 10 bases. The V gene end was trimmed by 0 bases and the J gene end by 0 bases; junction bases not matched to a gene: 16. The CDR3 is made up of 23 amino acids. Germline V gene lookup returns CDR1 GEAIGNYY and CDR2 EKD. Here the CDR3 DNA reads TGTGCCTGTGACACCATCCCCCAGGGGGATACGCCCCTTAGCTCCTGGGACACCCGACAGATGTTTTTC. It yields the protein CACDTIPQGDTPLSSWDTRQMFF.

Remarks on this clone: Being one base from a much bigger clone, this may be a read error. The chain employs TRDV2 and TRDJ1; 7 bases align to TRDD3. Germline V lookup: CDR1 GEAIGNYY, CDR2 EKD. The CDR3 has 16 amino acids. The CDR3 DNA is TGTGCCTGTGACACCGTACTGGGGCTGTACACCGATAAACCCATCTTT. This codes for CACDTVLGLYTDKPIF.

On this clone: Given a far larger clone just one base away, this is likely a sequencing read error. Other nucleotide sequences from this sample produce the same CDR3. This chain connects TRDV2 to TRDJ1; 8 positions agree with TRDD3. Germline CDR1 is GEAIGNYY and CDR2 is EKD. Trimming at V came to 0 bases and at J to 0 bases, leaving 2 bases not matched to a gene. The CDR3 spans 15 residues. CDR3 loop: CACDTVGDYTDKLIF. The CDR3 DNA follows: TGTGCCTGTGACACCGTGGGGGATTACACCGATAAACTCATCTTT.

This clone was recorded a few times. The chain links TRDV2 to TRDJ1; the match to TRDD3 covers 7 bases. The CDR3 is 18 residues long. In germline, CDR1 is GEAIGNYY, CDR2 EKD. V dropped 0 bases and J dropped 2; count of bases not matched to a gene: 14. The CDR3: CACDTVAGDRSRTDKLIF. As DNA, the CDR3 is TGTGCCTGTGACACCGTAGCTGGGGATAGGAGTAGGACCGATAAACTCATCTTT.

With regard to this clone: This DNA's translation differs at residue 9 from TCRdb's protein, which comes from a much larger clone; a read error is likely, and the protein shown is translated from the DNA. The chain links TRDV2 to TRDJ1, with 8 bases aligning to TRDD3. V shed 0 bases and J 1 base; nucleotides not matched to a gene: 15. CDR1 is GEAIGNYY and CDR2 is EKD in the germline V gene. The CDR3 is 19 residues long. The CDR3 DNA is TGTGCCTGTGACACCGCTGGGGGACACCGGGGGAAGAGCACCGATAAACTCATCTTT. Translating gives CACDTAGGHRGKSTDKLIF.

This clone showed up just a few times. This rearrangement joins TRDV2 to TRDJ1; 8 positions agree with TRDD3. The CDR3 totals 16 residues. Losses at the gene ends were 3 bases for V and 9 bases for J; bases not matched to a gene: 17. The germline gives CDR1 GEAIGNYY, CDR2 EKD. CDR3 region: CACDLLGAKNSKELIF. The CDR3 DNA sequence: TGTGCCTGTGACTTACTGGGGGCTAAGAATTCGAAAGAACTCATCTTT.

The chain couples TRDV2 to TRDJ1; the match to TRDD3 covers 10 bases. Germline assignment: CDR1 GEAIGNYY and CDR2 EKD. The CDR3 covers 19 residues. V shed 3 bases, J shed 0 bases, and the junction held 15 bases outside the gene matches. CDR3 bases: TGTGCCTGTGACCGCAGGATTACTGGGGGATCAGTAAACACCGATAAACTCATCTTT. It is translated as CACDRRITGGSVNTDKLIF.

A few counts support this clone. The chain joins TRDV2 to TRDJ1, with 10 nucleotides matching TRDD3. The V and J ends lost 0 bases and 2 bases, in that order; junction bases with no gene match: 8. This CDR3 has 17 amino acids. Germline V gene data show CDR1 as GEAIGNYY and CDR2 as EKD. The CDR3 DNA follows: TGTGCCTGTGACACCGTCCCGGTGGGGGATACAACCGATAAACTCATCTTT. The encoded protein is CACDTVPVGDTTDKLIF.

By proportion, this clone is medium-sized (0.01 to 0.1%). This sequence joins TRDV2 and TRDJ1, with 9 bases matching TRDD3. This CDR3 has 19 amino acids. The germline V gene encodes CDR1 GEAIGNYY and CDR2 EKD. V was pared by 0 bases and J by 0 bases, with 13 bases of the junction left unmatched. The CDR3 coding sequence is TGTGCCTGTGACACCGTGGGGATACGGGCGAGGTTCTACACCGATAAACTCATCTTT. Residues: CACDTVGIRARFYTDKLIF.

V is TRDV1 and J is TRDJ1; the match to TRDD3 covers 9 bases. Germline trimming cut 4 bases from V and 1 base from J; bases unmatched to any gene: 37. The CDR3 runs to 26 residues. The germline V gene has CDR1 TSWWSYY and CDR2 QGS. The CDR3 nucleotides are TGTGCTCTTGGGGCCGGACTTTCGGTAACGAGGTTGTGGGTACTGGGGGACCCTAAATCCACCGATAAACTCATCTTT. It codes for CALGAGLSVTRLWVLGDPKSTDKLIF.

J is TRDJ1 and V is TRDV2, with 11 nucleotides matching TRDD3. The CDR3 totals 16 residues. Germline CDR1 GEAIGNYY, CDR2 EKD. Unmatched junction bases numbered 9, after V lost 3 bases and J lost 4 bases. CDR3 in DNA: TGTGCCTGTGACTTCGTGCTGGGGGATACCGGCGATAAACTCATCTTT. Encoded protein: CACDFVLGDTGDKLIF.

This clone was detected a few times. The rearrangement links TRDV2 to TRDJ1; D possibly corresponds to TRDD3 (5 bases). The V end was cut by 3 bases, the J end by 2 bases, with 15 bases between. The CDR3 extends over 15 amino acids. The germline V gene encodes CDR1 GEAIGNYY and CDR2 EKD. CDR3 nucleotide sequence: TGTGCCTGTGACGCGCTCCGCGGGGGGACCGATAAACTCATCTTT. It codes for CACDALRGGTDKLIF.

This chain's CDR3 is CACDYWGMNWDTRQMFF. The CDR3 DNA sequence: TGTGCCTGTGATTACTGGGGGATGAACTGGGACACCCGACAGATGTTTTTC. The chain links TRDV2 to TRDJ3; 10 positions match TRDD3. From germline, CDR1 is GEAIGNYY and CDR2 EKD. J was trimmed by 3 bases and V by 4 bases; bases with no gene match: 5. CDR3 length: 17 residues.

This chain uses TRDV2 with TRDJ1; the D gene is possibly TRDD3 (6 bases). Germline CDR1 is GEAIGNYY and CDR2 is EKD. Trimming took 3 bases from V and 5 from J, leaving 18 bases between them. CDR3 size: 15 residues. The CDR3: CACDPVGVKGDKLIF. The CDR3 region has the DNA TGTGCCTGTGACCCAGTGGGGGTCAAGGGGGATAAACTCATCTTT.

Regarding this clone: This probably arose from a read error, given a far larger clone one base away. This sample also contains other DNA sequences that code for the same CDR3. J is TRDJ3 and V is TRDV2; D perhaps matches TRDD3 (6 bases). CDR3 size: 18 residues. Germline V lookup: CDR1 GEAIGNYY, CDR2 EKD. Trimming stripped 7 bases from V and 0 bases from J, with 18 bases between. The DNA of the CDR3 is TGTGCCTGCGACGCGCCGGGGGGAATCTCCTGGGACACCCGACAGATGTTTTTC. It is translated as CACDAPGGISWDTRQMFF.

By frequency in the sample, this clone is medium-sized. The chain carries TRDV2 and TRDJ3; TRDD3 matches 9 bases. Germline trimming cut 0 bases from V and 0 bases from J; bases unmatched to any gene: 14. The CDR3 spans 22 residues. The germline gives CDR1 GEAIGNYY, CDR2 EKD. CDR3 residues: CACDTPPTGGPLSSWDTRQMFF. The CDR3 region has the DNA TGTGCCTGTGACACCCCACCTACTGGGGGACCCCTAAGCTCCTGGGACACCCGACAGATGTTTTTC.

V usage is TRDV2 and J usage is TRDJ1; TRDD3 aligns across 10 bases. The V and J ends lost 3 bases and 0 bases, in that order; junction bases with no gene match: 9. The length of the CDR3 is 17 residues. Germline CDR1 and CDR2: GEAIGNYY and EKD. CDR3 residues: CACDPVLGDGNTDKLIF. The CDR3 nucleotides are TGTGCCTGTGACCCCGTACTGGGGGATGGGAACACCGATAAACTCATCTTT.

This clone has a handful of counts. J is TRDJ1 and V is TRDV1, with 10 bases matching TRDD3. The length of the CDR3 is 22 residues. Germline trimming cut 0 bases from V and 0 bases from J; bases unmatched to any gene: 19. Germline CDR1 reads TSWWSYY; CDR2 reads QGS. The CDR3 is CALGELITKGGGYPTYTDKLIF. For the CDR3, the DNA is TGTGCTCTTGGGGAACTAATTACGAAAGGTGGGGGATACCCGACGTACACCGATAAACTCATCTTT.

Details on this clone: A far larger clone is just one base off, so this is likely a read error. Other DNA sequences within the sample encode an identical CDR3. This chain joins TRDV2 and TRDJ3, with D unresolved. Germline V gene lookup returns CDR1 GEAIGNYY and CDR2 EKD. CDR3 length: 18 amino acids. Here the CDR3 DNA reads TGTGCCTGCGACACCGTGGGAGAGAGCTCCTGGGACACCCGACAGATGTTTTTC. Translating it yields CACDTVGESSWDTRQMFF.